This T cell receptor beta chain stems from a study of CD8+CD57+ T cells in acquired aplastic anemia. Study context: Sorted CD4+ plus CD8+ cells gave DNA averaging around 3.2 ug.

Sequencing involved patients with CD8+CD57+ cell expansion previously shown by flow cytometry. The enrolled patients all had severe acquired aplastic anemia. Therapy had not been given to patients before blood sampling. TCR beta VDJ and CDR3 profiles were obtained from a genomic DNA template. MiXCR, run by TCRdb on the reads, gives a single entry per CDR3 protein. Of 310,000 or so distinct CDR3 sequences listed, approximately 60% are singletons. About this clonotype itself: The antigen remains unidentified.

General study points: A significant difference in CD8+ Simpson's diversity between patients and controls was not found.

The sequence was obtained from a human donor with aplastic anemia. The sequenced material came from sorted CD4+, CD8+, or CD8+CD57+ T cells (not recorded which) from PBMCs.

DNA of the CDR3: TGCGCCAGCAGCTTGGGGGGGACAGGGCCGAGCTCTGGGGCCAACGTCCTGACTTTC. This translates into CASSLGGTGPSSGANVLTF. The genes are TRBV5-1 and TRBJ2-6, with 9 bases lining up with TRBD1. Germline CDR1 is SGHRS and CDR2 is YFSETQ. CDR3 length equals 19 residues. J was trimmed by 0 bases and V by 0 bases; bases with no gene match: 7.